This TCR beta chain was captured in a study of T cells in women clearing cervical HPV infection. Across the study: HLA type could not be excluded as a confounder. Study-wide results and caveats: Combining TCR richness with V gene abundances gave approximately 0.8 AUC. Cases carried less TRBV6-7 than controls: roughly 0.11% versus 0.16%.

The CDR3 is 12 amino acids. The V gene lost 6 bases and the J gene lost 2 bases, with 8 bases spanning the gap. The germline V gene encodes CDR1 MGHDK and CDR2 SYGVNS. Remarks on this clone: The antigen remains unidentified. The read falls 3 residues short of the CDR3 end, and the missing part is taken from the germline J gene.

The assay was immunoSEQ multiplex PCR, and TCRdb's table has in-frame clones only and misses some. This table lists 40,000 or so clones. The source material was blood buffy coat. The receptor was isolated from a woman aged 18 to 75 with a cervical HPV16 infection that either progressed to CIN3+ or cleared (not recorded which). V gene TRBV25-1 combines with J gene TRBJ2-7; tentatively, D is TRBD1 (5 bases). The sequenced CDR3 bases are TGTGCCAGCAGGGGGCCAACCTACGAG. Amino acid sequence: CASRGPTYE. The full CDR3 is CASRGPTYEQYF.